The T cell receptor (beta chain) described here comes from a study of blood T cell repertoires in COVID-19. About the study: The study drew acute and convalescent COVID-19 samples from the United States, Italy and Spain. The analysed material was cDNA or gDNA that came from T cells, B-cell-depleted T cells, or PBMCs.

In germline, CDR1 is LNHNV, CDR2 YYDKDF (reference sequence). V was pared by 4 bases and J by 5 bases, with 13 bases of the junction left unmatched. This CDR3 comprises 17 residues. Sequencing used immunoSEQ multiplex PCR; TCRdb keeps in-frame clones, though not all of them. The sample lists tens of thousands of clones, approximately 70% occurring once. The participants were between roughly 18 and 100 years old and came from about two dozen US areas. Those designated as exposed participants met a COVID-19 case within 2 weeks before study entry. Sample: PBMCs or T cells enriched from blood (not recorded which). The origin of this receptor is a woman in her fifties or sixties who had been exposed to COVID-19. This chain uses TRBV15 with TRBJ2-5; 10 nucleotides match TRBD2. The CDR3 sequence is CATSTLSFSGGRETQYF. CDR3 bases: TGTGCCACCAGCACCTTATCCTTTAGCGGGGGGAGGGAGACCCAGTACTTC.